This T cell receptor (beta chain) is from a study of response to subunit inactivated influenza vaccine. Points from the study as a whole: The authors suggested that every seasonal influenza vaccination recruits few new T cells.

TCRdb processed the RT-PCR reads anew with MiXCR; each CDR3 protein has one entry. This table holds 590,000 or so distinct CDR3 sequences, approximately 15% found once. The V segment lost 9 bases and the J segment 10 bases; nucleotides outside the gene matches: 5. The germline CDR1 and CDR2 sequences are MNHNY and SVGAGI (reference sequence). The CDR3 has 12 amino acids. In regard to this clonotype: The antigen is not known.

This sequence was found in a man aged 50-59 years who received an inactivated influenza vaccine. The V call is TRBV6-6, the J call TRBJ1-4; 10 bases align to TRBD1. The input for sequencing was PBMCs from blood, taken around 14 days before vaccination. CDR3 residues: CASRQGAGKLFF. The CDR3 bases are TGTGCCAGTCGACAGGGGGCTGGAAAACTGTTTTTT.